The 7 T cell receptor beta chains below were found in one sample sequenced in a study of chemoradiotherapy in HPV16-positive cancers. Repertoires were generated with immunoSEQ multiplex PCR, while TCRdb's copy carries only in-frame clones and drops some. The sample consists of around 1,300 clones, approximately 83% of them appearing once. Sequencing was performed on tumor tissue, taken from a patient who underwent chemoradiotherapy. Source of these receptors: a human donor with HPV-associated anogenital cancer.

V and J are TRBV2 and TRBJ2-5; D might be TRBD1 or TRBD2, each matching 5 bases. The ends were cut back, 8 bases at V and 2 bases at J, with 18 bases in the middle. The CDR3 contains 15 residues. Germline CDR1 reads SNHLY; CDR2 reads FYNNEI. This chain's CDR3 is CASPFPGTLQETQYF. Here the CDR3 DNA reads TGTGCCAGCCCTTTCCCCGGGACCCTACAAGAGACCCAGTACTTC.

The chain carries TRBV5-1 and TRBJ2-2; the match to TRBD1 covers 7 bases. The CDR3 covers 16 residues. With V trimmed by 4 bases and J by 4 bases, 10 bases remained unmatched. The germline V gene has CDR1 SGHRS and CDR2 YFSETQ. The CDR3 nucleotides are TGCGCCAGCAGCCTCCGACAGGGAGTGGGCACCGGGGAGCTGTTTTTT. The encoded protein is CASSLRQGVGTGELFF.

CDR3 residues: CASSLQQGATDTQYF. The CDR3 DNA is TGTGCCAGCTCACTCCAACAGGGGGCAACAGATACGCAGTATTTT. The chain carries TRBV18 and TRBJ2-3, with 9 bases matching TRBD1. The CDR3 is 15 amino acids. CDR1 KGHSH and CDR2 LQKENI come from the germline V gene. Losses at the gene ends were 4 bases for V and 3 bases for J; bases not matched to a gene: 5.

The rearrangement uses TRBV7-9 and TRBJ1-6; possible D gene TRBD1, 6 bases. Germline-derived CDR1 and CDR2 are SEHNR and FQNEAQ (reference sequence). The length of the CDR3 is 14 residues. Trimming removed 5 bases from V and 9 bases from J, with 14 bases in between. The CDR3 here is CASSAAGGLSPLHF. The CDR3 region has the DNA TGTGCCAGCAGCGCCGCGGGGGGGCTTTCACCCCTCCACTTT.

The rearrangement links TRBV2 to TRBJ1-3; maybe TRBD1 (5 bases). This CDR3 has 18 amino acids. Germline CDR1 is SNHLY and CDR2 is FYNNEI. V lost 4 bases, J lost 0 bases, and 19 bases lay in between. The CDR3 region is CASSVSAQGGSSGNTIYF. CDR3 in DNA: TGTGCCAGCAGTGTCAGTGCTCAGGGCGGTAGCTCTGGAAACACCATATATTTT. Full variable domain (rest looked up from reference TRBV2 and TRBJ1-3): EPEVTQTPSHQVTQMGQEVILRCVPISNHLYFYWYRQILGQKVEFLVSFYNNEISEKSEIFDDQFSVERPDGSNFTLKIRSTKLEDSAMYFCASSVSAQGGSSGNTIYFGEGSWLTVV.

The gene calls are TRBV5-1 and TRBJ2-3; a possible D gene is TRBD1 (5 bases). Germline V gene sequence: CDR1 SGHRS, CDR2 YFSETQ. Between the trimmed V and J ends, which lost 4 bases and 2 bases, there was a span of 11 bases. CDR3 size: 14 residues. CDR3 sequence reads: CASSLDRPTDTQYF. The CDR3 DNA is TGCGCCAGCAGCCTAGACAGACCCACAGATACGCAGTATTTT. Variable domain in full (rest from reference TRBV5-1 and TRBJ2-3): KAGVTQTPRYLIKTRGQQVTLSCSPISGHRSVSWYQQTPGQGLQFLFEYFSETQRNKGNFPGRFSGRQFSNSRSEMNVSTLELGDSALYLCASSLDRPTDTQYFGPGTRLTVL.

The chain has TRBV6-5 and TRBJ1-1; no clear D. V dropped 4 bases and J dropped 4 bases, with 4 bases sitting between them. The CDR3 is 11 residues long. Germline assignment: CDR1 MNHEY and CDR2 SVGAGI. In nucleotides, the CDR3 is TGTGCCAGCAGTTCTCTCACTGAAGCTTTCTTT. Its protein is CASSSLTEAFF.